The 17 T cell receptor beta chains listed next were all sequenced from one sample in a study of blood T cell repertoires in COVID-19. TCRdb keeps only in-frame clones here, not all; method: immunoSEQ multiplex PCR. The table lists around 250,000 clones, around 85% of them singletons. Sequenced: peripheral blood. The receptors originated from a man aged 60 to 69 with acute or convalescent COVID-19.

This clone was detected only a few times. J is TRBJ2-3 and V is TRBV19; the D gene is possibly TRBD1 (5 bases). Trimming stripped 5 bases from V and 0 bases from J, with 12 bases between. The V gene's germline CDR1 is LNHDA and CDR2 SQIVND (reference sequence). The CDR3 runs to 15 residues. CDR3 in amino acids: CASSPFRGSTDTQYF. In nucleotides, the CDR3 is TGTGCCAGTAGTCCATTTAGGGGCAGCACAGATACGCAGTATTTT.

This sequence joins TRBV5-1 and TRBJ1-5; D is undetermined. The V gene's germline CDR1 is SGHRS and CDR2 YFSETQ. Trimming left V 5 bases short and J 4 bases short, with 19 bases between. The CDR3 consists of 16 residues. The CDR3 sequence: CASSPGWVFGNQPQHF. CDR3 DNA: TGCGCCAGCAGTCCGGGTTGGGTGTTCGGGAATCAGCCCCAGCATTTT.

The gene calls are TRBV5-1 and TRBJ2-1, with 12 bases lining up with TRBD2. Trimming took 0 bases from V and 0 from J; bases not matched to a gene: 7. The CDR3 covers 19 residues. Germline V gives CDR1 SGHRS, CDR2 YFSETQ. The DNA for the CDR3 is TGCGCCAGCAGCTTGGCGACTAGCGGGGGTTATAGCTCCTACAATGAGCAGTTCTTC. Its protein product is CASSLATSGGYSSYNEQFF.

The gene calls are TRBV6-2 or TRBV6-3 and TRBJ1-2; perhaps TRBD1 as D (5 bases). Germline values: CDR1 MNHEY, CDR2 SVGEGT. The CDR3 is 15 residues long. V was trimmed by 4 bases and J by 1 base, leaving 13 bases between them. The chain's CDR3 is CASSSPGRNNYGYTF. CDR3 DNA: TGTGCCAGCAGTTCCCCAGGGCGAAATAACTATGGCTACACCTTC.

The J gene is TRBJ2-5, the V gene TRBV27; TRBD1 matches 7 bases. V shed 5 bases, J shed 2 bases, and the junction held 5 bases outside the gene matches. The CDR3 totals 14 residues. Germline-derived CDR1 and CDR2 are MNHEY and SMNVEV (reference sequence). CDR3 in amino acids: CASSRDRGQETQYF. CDR3 DNA sequence: TGTGCCAGCAGTCGGGACAGAGGACAAGAGACCCAGTACTTC.

The chain couples TRBV6-2 or TRBV6-3 to TRBJ1-5; no firm D call. With 2 bases removed from V and 7 bases from J, the gap between germline ends came to 12 bases. Looked up from germline, CDR1 is MNHEY and CDR2 is SVGEGT. The CDR3 is made up of 14 amino acids. The CDR3 DNA follows: TGTGCCAGCAGTTACCGGACTTATGGGCAGCCCCAGCATTTT. Amino acids: CASSYRTYGQPQHF.

In regard to this clone: Other DNA sequences within the sample encode an identical CDR3. The chain employs TRBV19 and TRBJ1-1; 10 positions agree with TRBD1. This CDR3 spans 13 amino acids. Unmatched junction bases numbered 6, after V lost 6 bases and J lost 8 bases. The germline V gene encodes CDR1 LNHDA and CDR2 SQIVND (reference sequence). This CDR3 is CASRPGQGREAFF. DNA for the CDR3: TGTGCCAGTAGGCCGGGACAGGGGAGAGAAGCTTTCTTT.

CDR3 region: CASSVGGRDSGNTIYF. CDR3 sequence (DNA): TGTGCCAGCAGCGTAGGGGGCAGGGACTCTGGAAACACCATATATTTT. The chain uses TRBV9 and TRBJ1-3; TRBD1 is a possible D gene (5 bases). The CDR3 consists of 16 residues. V shed 0 bases and J shed 0 bases, with 10 bases lying between them. Germline V gene data show CDR1 as SGDLS and CDR2 as YYNGEE.

The chain combines TRBV19 with TRBJ2-1, with 14 bases identical to TRBD2. V shed 7 bases and J 2 bases; nucleotides not matched to a gene: 7. The CDR3 covers 17 residues. Germline loops: CDR1 LNHDA, CDR2 SQIVND (reference sequence). CDR3 sequence (DNA): TGTGCCAGTACCCGACTAGCGGGAGGGCGGCCCTACAATGAGCAGTTCTTC. Amino acids: CASTRLAGGRPYNEQFF.

The J gene is TRBJ2-7, the V gene TRBV11-3; no firm D call. V gave up 4 bases and J gave up 1 base, with 14 bases separating them. The germline CDR1 and CDR2 sequences are SGHNT and YENEEA. This CDR3 has 15 amino acids. The CDR3 is CASSSSASSSYEQYF. The CDR3 region has the DNA TGTGCCAGCAGCTCCAGCGCCAGCAGTTCCTACGAGCAGTACTTC.

The chain combines TRBV10-3 with TRBJ2-2; 7 bases map to TRBD1. From germline, CDR1 is ENHRY and CDR2 SYGVKD. After removal of 4 bases from V and 9 bases from J, the junction contained 5 bases not matched to a gene. The CDR3 runs 13 residues. DNA of the CDR3: TGTGCCATCAGTGGAGACAGGGCCCGGGAGCTGTTTTTT. This sequence encodes CAISGDRARELFF.

The chain couples TRBV9 to TRBJ2-3, with 8 bases identical to TRBD2. Per germline, CDR1 SGDLS and CDR2 YYNGEE. Unmatched junction bases numbered 6, after V lost 0 bases and J lost 3 bases. The length of the CDR3 is 16 residues. Here the CDR3 DNA reads TGTGCCAGCAGCGTAGATCGGACTAGCCGTACAGATACGCAGTATTTT. Its protein product is CASSVDRTSRTDTQYF.

This chain links TRBV29-1 with TRBJ1-1; 9 nucleotides line up with TRBD1. CDR3 length equals 15 residues. V gave up 6 bases and J gave up 0 bases; unmatched junction bases: 8. Per the germline V gene, CDR1 is SQVTM and CDR2 is ANQGSEA. The CDR3 is CSVGDRATLNTEAFF. CDR3 DNA: TGCAGCGTCGGGGACAGGGCGACCCTGAACACTGAAGCTTTCTTT.

The chain couples TRBV25-1 to TRBJ1-1, with D maybe TRBD1 (5 bases). The CDR3 sequence is 14 residues long. Germline V CDR1 and CDR2: MGHDK, SYGVNS. V lost 1 base, J lost 11 bases, and 17 bases lay in between. CDR3 sequence reads: CASSELKGAGRAFF. CDR3 nucleotides: TGTGCCAGCAGTGAATTAAAGGGCGCAGGGCGGGCTTTCTTT. The whole variable domain, filled in from reference TRBV25-1 and TRBJ1-1, reads EADIYQTPRYLVIGTGKKITLECSQTMGHDKMYWYQQDPGMELHLIHYSYGVNSTEKGDLSSESTVSRIRTEHFPLTLESARPSHTSQYLCASSELKGAGRAFFGQGTRLTVV.

The V and J genes are TRBV28 and TRBJ1-2; 8 bases are a match to TRBD1. The germline V gene encodes CDR1 MDHEN and CDR2 SYDVKM. After removal of 6 bases from V and 4 bases from J, the junction contained 13 bases not matched to a gene. The CDR3 is 16 amino acids. The CDR3 here is CASRSDRDQNPYGYTF. CDR3 DNA sequence: TGTGCCAGCAGATCGGACAGGGACCAGAACCCCTATGGCTACACCTTC.

The chain employs TRBV5-1 and TRBJ1-2; 9 bases agree with TRBD1. This CDR3 contains 15 residues. The germline CDR1 and CDR2 sequences are SGHRS and YFSETQ. J gave up 5 bases and V 6 bases, and 11 bases lay outside the gene matches. The CDR3 reads CASKAGTGTLYGYTF. CDR3 nucleotide sequence: TGCGCCAGCAAAGCAGGGACAGGGACCCTTTATGGCTACACCTTC.

The CDR3 nucleotides are TGTGCCAGCAGCCAATCTTTCGGACTAGCGGGAGGGCTTGCCTCAGGCAATGAGCAGTTCTTC. It encodes CASSQSFGLAGGLASGNEQFF. V usage is TRBV16 and J usage is TRBJ2-1; the match to TRBD2 covers 15 bases. V lost 0 bases, J lost 6 bases, and 15 bases stayed unmatched. The CDR3 sequence is 21 residues long. In germline, CDR1 is KGHSY, CDR2 FQNENV. Combining the CDR3 with reference TRBV16 and TRBJ2-1 gives the whole variable domain GEEVAQTPKHLVRGEGQKAKLYCAPIKGHSYVFWYQQVLKNEFKFLISFQNENVFDETGMPKERFSAKCLPNSPCSLEIQATKLEDSAVYFCASSQSFGLAGGLASGNEQFFGPGTRLTVL.